This TCR beta chain was documented in a study of T-cell reconstitution after alpha-beta-depleted transplantation in children. A library of TCRbeta sequences, prepared with unique molecular identifiers, was generated. MiXCR, run by TCRdb on the PCR reads, gives a single entry per CDR3 protein. This table holds 70,000 to 95,000 distinct CDR3 sequences, 12% found once. The CDR3 runs to 17 residues. Germline trimming cut 3 bases from V and 1 base from J; bases unmatched to any gene: 9. Germline-derived CDR1 and CDR2 are SGHVS and FQNEAQ. This clonotype showed up many times. The receptor was derived from a human donor who donated a stem cell graft to a child with inherited bone marrow failure. The chain joins TRBV7-8 to TRBJ2-5; TRBD2 aligns across 9 bases. The sample was PBMCs from the stem cell graft donor, taken from the stem cell graft. The CDR3 protein is CASSFPNSGGFQETQYF. The CDR3 DNA reads TGTGCCAGCAGCTTCCCCAATAGCGGGGGTTTCCAAGAGACCCAGTACTTC.